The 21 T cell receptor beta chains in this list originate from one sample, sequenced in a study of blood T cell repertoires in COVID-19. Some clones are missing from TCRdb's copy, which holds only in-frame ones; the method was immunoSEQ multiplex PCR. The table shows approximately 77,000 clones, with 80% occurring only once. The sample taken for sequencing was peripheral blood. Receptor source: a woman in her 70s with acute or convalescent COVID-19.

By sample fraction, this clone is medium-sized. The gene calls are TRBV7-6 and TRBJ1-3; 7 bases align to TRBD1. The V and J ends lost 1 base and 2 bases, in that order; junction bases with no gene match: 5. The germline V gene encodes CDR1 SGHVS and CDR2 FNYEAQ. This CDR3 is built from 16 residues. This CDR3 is CASSLGRQGAGNTIYF. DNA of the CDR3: TGTGCCAGCAGCTTAGGAAGACAGGGAGCTGGAAACACCATATATTTT.

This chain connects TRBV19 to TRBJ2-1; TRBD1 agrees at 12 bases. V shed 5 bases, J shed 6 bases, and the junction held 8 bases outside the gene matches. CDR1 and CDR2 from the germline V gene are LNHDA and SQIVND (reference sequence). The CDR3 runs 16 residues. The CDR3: CASSPPGQGASNEQFF. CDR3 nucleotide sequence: TGTGCCAGTAGTCCTCCGGGACAGGGGGCGAGCAATGAGCAGTTCTTC. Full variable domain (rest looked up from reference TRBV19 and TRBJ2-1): DGGITQSPKYLFRKEGQNVTLSCEQNLNHDAMYWYRQDPGQGLRLIYYSQIVNDFQKGDIAEGYSVSREKKESFPLTVTSAQKNPTAFYLCASSPPGQGASNEQFFGPGTRLTVL.

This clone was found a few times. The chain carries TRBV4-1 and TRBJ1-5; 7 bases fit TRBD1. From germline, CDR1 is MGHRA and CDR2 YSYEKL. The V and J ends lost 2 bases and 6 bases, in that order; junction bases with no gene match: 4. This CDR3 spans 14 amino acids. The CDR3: CASSQQGGSQPQHF. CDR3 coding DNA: TGCGCCAGCAGCCAACAGGGGGGATCTCAGCCCCAGCATTTT.

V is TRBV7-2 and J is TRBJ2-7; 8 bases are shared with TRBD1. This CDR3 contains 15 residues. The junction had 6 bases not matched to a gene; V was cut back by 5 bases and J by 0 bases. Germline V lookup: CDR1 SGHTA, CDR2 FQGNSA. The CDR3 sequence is CASSLGQGYSYEQYF. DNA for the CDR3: TGTGCCAGCAGCCTCGGACAGGGTTACTCCTACGAGCAGTACTTC.

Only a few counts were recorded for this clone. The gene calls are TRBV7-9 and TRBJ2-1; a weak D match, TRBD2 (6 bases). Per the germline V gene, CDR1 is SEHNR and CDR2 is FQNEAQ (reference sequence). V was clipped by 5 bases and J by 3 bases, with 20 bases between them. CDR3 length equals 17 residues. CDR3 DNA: TGTGCCAGCAGCCGATCACTAGCTACCCCCGGCTACAATGAGCAGTTCTTC. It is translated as CASSRSLATPGYNEQFF.

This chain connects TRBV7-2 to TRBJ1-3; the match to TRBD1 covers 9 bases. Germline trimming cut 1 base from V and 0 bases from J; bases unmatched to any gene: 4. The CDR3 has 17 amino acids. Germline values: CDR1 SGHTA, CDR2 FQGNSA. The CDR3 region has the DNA TGTGCCAGCAGCTTAGTGGGACAGGGATTCTCTGGAAACACCATATATTTT. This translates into CASSLVGQGFSGNTIYF.

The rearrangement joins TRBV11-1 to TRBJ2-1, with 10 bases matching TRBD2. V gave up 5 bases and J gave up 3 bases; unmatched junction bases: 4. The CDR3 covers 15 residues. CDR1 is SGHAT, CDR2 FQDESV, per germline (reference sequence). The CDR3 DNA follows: TGTGCCAGCAGCCCCGGGACTAGCGTCTACAATGAGCAGTTCTTC. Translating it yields CASSPGTSVYNEQFF.

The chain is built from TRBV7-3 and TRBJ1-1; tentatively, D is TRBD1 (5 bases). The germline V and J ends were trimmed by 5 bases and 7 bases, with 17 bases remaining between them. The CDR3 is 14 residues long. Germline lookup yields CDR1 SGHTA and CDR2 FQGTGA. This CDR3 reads CASSLGQGLGEAFF. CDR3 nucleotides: TGTGCCAGCAGCCTGGGGCAAGGGCTCGGTGAAGCTTTCTTT.

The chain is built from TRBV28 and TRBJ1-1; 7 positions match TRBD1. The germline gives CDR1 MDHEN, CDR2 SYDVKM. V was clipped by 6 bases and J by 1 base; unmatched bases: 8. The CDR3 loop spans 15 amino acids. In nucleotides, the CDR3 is TGTGCCAGCAGCTCCCCGGGACAGCCGAACACTGAAGCTTTCTTT. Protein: CASSSPGQPNTEAFF.

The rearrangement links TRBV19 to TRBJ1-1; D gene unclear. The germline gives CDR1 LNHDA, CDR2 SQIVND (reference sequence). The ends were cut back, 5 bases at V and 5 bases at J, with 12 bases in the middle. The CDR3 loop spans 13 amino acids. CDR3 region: CASSPRIATEAFF. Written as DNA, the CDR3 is TGTGCCAGTAGTCCCCGGATAGCGACTGAAGCTTTCTTT.

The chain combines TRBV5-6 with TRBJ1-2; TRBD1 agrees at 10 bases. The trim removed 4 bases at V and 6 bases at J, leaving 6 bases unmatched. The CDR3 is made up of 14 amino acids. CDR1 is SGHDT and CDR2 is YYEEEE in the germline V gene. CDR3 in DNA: TGTGCCAGCAGCAGACAGGGGGCGCGTCATGGCTACACCTTC. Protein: CASSRQGARHGYTF.

The CDR3 reads CSAEDTGELFF. The CDR3 region has the DNA TGCAGTGCTGAGGACACCGGGGAGCTGTTTTTT. This chain connects TRBV20-1 to TRBJ2-2; no clear D gene. The CDR3 totals 11 residues. Germline values: CDR1 DFQATT, CDR2 SNEGSKA (reference sequence). V was trimmed by 5 bases and J by 3 bases, leaving 4 bases between them.

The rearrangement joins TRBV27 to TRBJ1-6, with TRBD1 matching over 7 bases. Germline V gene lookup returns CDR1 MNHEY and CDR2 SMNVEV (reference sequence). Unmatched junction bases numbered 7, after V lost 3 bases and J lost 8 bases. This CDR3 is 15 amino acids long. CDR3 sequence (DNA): TGTGCCAGCAGTTTTGGCGACAGGGTTTATTCACCCCTCCACTTT. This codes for CASSFGDRVYSPLHF.

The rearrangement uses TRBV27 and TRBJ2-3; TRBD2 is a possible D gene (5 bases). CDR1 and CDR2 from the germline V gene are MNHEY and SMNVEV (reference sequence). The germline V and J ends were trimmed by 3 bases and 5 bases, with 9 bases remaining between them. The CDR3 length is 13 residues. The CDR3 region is CASSFGVRDTQYF. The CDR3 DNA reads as TGTGCCAGCAGTTTCGGGGTGAGAGATACGCAGTATTTT.

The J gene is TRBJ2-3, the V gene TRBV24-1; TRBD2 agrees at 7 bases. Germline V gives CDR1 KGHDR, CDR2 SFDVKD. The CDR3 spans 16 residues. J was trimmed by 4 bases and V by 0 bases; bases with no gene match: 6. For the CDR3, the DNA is TGTGCCACCAGTGATTTGACGGGGAGGGAACCAGATACGCAGTATTTT. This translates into CATSDLTGREPDTQYF.

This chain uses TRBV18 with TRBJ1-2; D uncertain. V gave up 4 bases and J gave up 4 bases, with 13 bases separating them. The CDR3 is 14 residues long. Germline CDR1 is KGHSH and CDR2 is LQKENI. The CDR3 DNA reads TGTGCCAGCTCACGGAGCGGGGATGGCTATGGCTACACCTTC. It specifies CASSRSGDGYGYTF.

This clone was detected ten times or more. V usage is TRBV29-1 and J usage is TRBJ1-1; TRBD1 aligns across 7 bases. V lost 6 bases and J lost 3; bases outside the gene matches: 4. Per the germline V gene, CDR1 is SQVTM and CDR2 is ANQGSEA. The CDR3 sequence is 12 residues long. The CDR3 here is CSVLTGYTEAFF. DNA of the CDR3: TGCAGCGTCCTGACAGGGTACACTGAAGCTTTCTTT.

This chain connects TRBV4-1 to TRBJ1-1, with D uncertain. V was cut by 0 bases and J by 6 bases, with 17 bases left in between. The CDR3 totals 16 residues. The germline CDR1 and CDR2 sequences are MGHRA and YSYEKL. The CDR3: CASSQDETPPIPEAFF. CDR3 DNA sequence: TGCGCCAGCAGCCAAGATGAAACCCCCCCTATCCCTGAAGCTTTCTTT.

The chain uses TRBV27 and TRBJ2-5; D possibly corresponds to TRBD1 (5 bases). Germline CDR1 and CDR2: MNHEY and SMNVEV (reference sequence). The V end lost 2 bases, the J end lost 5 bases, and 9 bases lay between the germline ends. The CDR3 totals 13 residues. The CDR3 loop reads CASSLRGLETQYF. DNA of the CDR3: TGTGCCAGCAGTTTAAGGGGCTTGGAGACCCAGTACTTC.

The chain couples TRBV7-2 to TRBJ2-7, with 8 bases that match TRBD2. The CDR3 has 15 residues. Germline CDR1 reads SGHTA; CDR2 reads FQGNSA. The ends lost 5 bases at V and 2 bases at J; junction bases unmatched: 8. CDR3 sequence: CASSPVGSGTYEQYF. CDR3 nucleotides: TGTGCCAGCAGCCCAGTCGGTAGCGGGACCTACGAGCAGTACTTC.

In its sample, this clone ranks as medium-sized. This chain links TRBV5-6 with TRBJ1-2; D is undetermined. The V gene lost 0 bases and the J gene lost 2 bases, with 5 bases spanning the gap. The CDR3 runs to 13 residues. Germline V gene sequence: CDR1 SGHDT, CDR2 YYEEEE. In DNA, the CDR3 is TGTGCCAGCAGCTTGGCGGTGAACTATGGCTACACCTTC. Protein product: CASSLAVNYGYTF. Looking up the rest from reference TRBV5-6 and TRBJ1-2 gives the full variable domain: DAGVTQSPTHLIKTRGQQVTLRCSPKSGHDTVSWYQQALGQGPQFIFQYYEEEERQRGNFPDRFSGHQFPNYSSELNVNALLLGDSALYLCASSLAVNYGYTFGSGTRLTVV.